These 24 T cell receptor beta chains share one sample of origin, sequenced in a study of CXCR3-negative and CXCR3-positive naive CD8 T cells. Whole-study findings and limits: In CXCR3-positive naive cells, the TRB CDR3s were more hydrophobic than in CXCR3-negative naive cells.

UMI labels and 5' RACE were used to prepare the TRB cDNA libraries. TCRdb re-called the 5' RACE reads; one entry per CDR3 protein, DNA not given. The sample totals some 68,000 distinct CDR3 sequences. For these receptors, no antigen is known. The sequenced material came from naive CXCR3+ CD8+ T cells from blood. The sample's subset: CD45RO-CCR7+CD27+CD95- naive CD8+ T cells expressing CXCR3 (TNR3+). The source is a human donor in good health. Some clones in this sample may be carry-over from other donors' samples.

The CDR3 sequence is CSSLAENTEAFF. The chain combines TRBV29-1 with TRBJ1-1. CDR3 size: 12 residues. CDR1 SQVTM and CDR2 ANQGSEA come from the germline V gene. Looking up the rest from reference TRBV29-1 and TRBJ1-1 gives the full variable domain: SAVISQKPSRDICQRGTSLTIQCQVDSQVTMMFWYRQQPGQSLTLIATANQGSEATYESGFVIDKFPISRPNLTFSTLTVSNMSPEDSSIYLCSSLAENTEAFFGQGTRLTVV.

This sequence joins TRBV7-7 and TRBJ2-2; TCRdb names TRBD1, which stays unverified in the absence of DNA. Per germline, CDR1 SSHAT and CDR2 FNYEAQ (reference sequence). The CDR3 has 15 residues. CDR3 residues: CASSLGTAKTGELFF.

This chain uses TRBV5-6 with TRBJ2-3. Germline-derived CDR1 and CDR2 are SGHDT and YYEEEE. This CDR3 contains 15 residues. The CDR3 loop is CASSLQRPSTDTQYF.

The CDR3 is CASSSLAKKFF. The chain joins TRBV6-2 or TRBV6-3 to TRBJ2-1. This CDR3 is 11 amino acids long. Germline CDR1 MNHEY, CDR2 SVGEGT.

The chain is built from TRBV6-1 and TRBJ2-1; TCRdb selects TRBD2, and the lack of DNA leaves this call unchecked. This CDR3 comprises 13 residues. The germline gives CDR1 MNHNS, CDR2 SASEGT. The CDR3 is CASSEVPAGEQFF.

The rearrangement uses TRBV9 and TRBJ2-1; TCRdb names TRBD2, which stays unverified in the absence of DNA. This CDR3 is built from 16 residues. Looked up from germline, CDR1 is SGDLS and CDR2 is YYNGEE. The CDR3 loop is CASSVRSGGPYNEQFF.

The chain carries TRBV24-1 and TRBJ2-3; the D gene TCRdb calls, TRBD2, cannot be checked with no DNA. Germline CDR1 is KGHDR and CDR2 is SFDVKD. The CDR3 runs 17 residues. CDR3 region: CATSDFRQGPFTDTQYF.

The CDR3 loop is CSVDRDYVAFF. V usage is TRBV29-1 and J usage is TRBJ1-1; TCRdb reports TRBD1, a call that lacks DNA to check it against. This CDR3 is built from 11 residues. Germline values: CDR1 SQVTM, CDR2 ANQGSEA.

The chain recombines TRBV7-9 with TRBJ2-5; TCRdb reports TRBD1, a call that lacks DNA to check it against. Germline lookup yields CDR1 SEHNR and CDR2 FQNEAQ (reference sequence). CDR3 size: 18 residues. The CDR3 here is CASSSQFDLVRPKETQYF.

The gene calls are TRBV7-2 and TRBJ2-7; TCRdb selects TRBD1, and the lack of DNA leaves this call unchecked. Germline CDR1 and CDR2: SGHTA and FQGNSA. The CDR3 runs to 19 residues. The CDR3 loop is CASSLGSGTGVIFAYEQYF.

This sequence joins TRBV20-1 and TRBJ2-3; the TCRdb call, TRBD1, lacks DNA for checking. Germline CDR1 is DFQATT and CDR2 is SNEGSKA (reference sequence). The CDR3 contains 16 residues. CDR3 residues: CSARGMDRASTDTQYF.

The chain is built from TRBV28 and TRBJ2-1. This CDR3 is 12 amino acids long. Germline V gene lookup returns CDR1 MDHEN and CDR2 SYDVKM. The CDR3 region is CASSPSLRVEFF. The full variable domain, its missing parts supplied by reference TRBV28 and TRBJ2-1, is DVKVTQSSRYLVKRTGEKVFLECVQDMDHENMFWYRQDPGLGLRLIYFSYDVKMKEKGDIPEGYSVSREKKERFSLILESASTNQTSMYLCASSPSLRVEFFGPGTRLTVL.

This chain connects TRBV7-9 to TRBJ2-2; TCRdb designates TRBD1, a call that cannot be tested without DNA. This CDR3 comprises 14 residues. Germline V gene lookup returns CDR1 SEHNR and CDR2 FQNEAQ (reference sequence). Here the CDR3 reads CACLEQGYTGELFF.

The genes are TRBV14 and TRBJ2-1. Germline V CDR1 and CDR2: SGHDN, FVKESK. The length of the CDR3 is 13 residues. This CDR3 is CASSQDDAWTQFF.

The rearrangement joins TRBV6-5 to TRBJ2-1; absent DNA, TCRdb's TRBD1 call cannot be checked. The germline V gene has CDR1 MNHEY and CDR2 SVGAGI. The CDR3 is 14 amino acids. CDR3 sequence: CASSLGHGYNEQFF.

The J gene is TRBJ2-1, the V gene TRBV9; there is no DNA to check the TCRdb D call of TRBD1. The CDR3 runs to 11 residues. Per the germline V gene, CDR1 is SGDLS and CDR2 is YYNGEE. Here the CDR3 reads CASSDGGEQFF. Filled out from reference TRBV9 and TRBJ2-1, the complete variable domain reads DSGVTQTPKHLITATGQRVTLRCSPRSGDLSVYWYQQSLDQGLQFLIQYYNGEERAKGNILERFSAQQFPDLHSELNLSSLELGDSALYFCASSDGGEQFFGPGTRLTVL.

This sequence joins TRBV14 and TRBJ2-7. The CDR3 length is 16 residues. Germline-derived CDR1 and CDR2 are SGHDN and FVKESK. CDR3 sequence reads: CASSQDETQTSYEQYF.

V and J are TRBV23-1 and TRBJ2-7. TRBV23-1 is noted as an ORF with a role that remains uncertain. This CDR3 is 15 amino acids long. CDR3 region: CASSQSVPTSNEQYF.

The V and J genes are TRBV14 and TRBJ2-7. The CDR3 sequence is 14 residues long. The V gene's germline CDR1 is SGHDN and CDR2 FVKESK. The CDR3: CASSQDWAELEQYF.

The V and J genes are TRBV7-9 and TRBJ2-3; the TCRdb D gene call, TRBD1, has no DNA to confirm it. The CDR3 runs to 16 residues. CDR1 and CDR2 (germline): SEHNR, FQNEAQ (reference sequence). Here the CDR3 reads CASSLASGEATDTQYF.

The V gene is TRBV29-1, the J gene TRBJ2-5; the D call of TRBD1 rests on TCRdb alone, since no DNA is present to check it. Germline lookup yields CDR1 SQVTM and CDR2 ANQGSEA. The CDR3 runs to 16 residues. The CDR3 here is CSVESGTGAFQETQYF.

The genes are TRBV25-1 and TRBJ1-2. Per germline, CDR1 MGHDK and CDR2 SYGVNS. This CDR3 is 11 amino acids long. This CDR3 is CASSGGYGYTF.

The chain links TRBV24-1 to TRBJ2-1; TCRdb picks TRBD2, but there is no DNA to check that call. The CDR3 is 18 amino acids. The V gene's germline CDR1 is KGHDR and CDR2 SFDVKD. The CDR3 protein is CATSVLDIGTSGYNEQFF.

J is TRBJ1-1 and V is TRBV20-1; TCRdb picks TRBD1, but there is no DNA to check that call. The CDR3 is 14 residues long. Germline CDR1 and CDR2: DFQATT and SNEGSKA (reference sequence). The CDR3 loop is CSASSNTGYTEAFF.